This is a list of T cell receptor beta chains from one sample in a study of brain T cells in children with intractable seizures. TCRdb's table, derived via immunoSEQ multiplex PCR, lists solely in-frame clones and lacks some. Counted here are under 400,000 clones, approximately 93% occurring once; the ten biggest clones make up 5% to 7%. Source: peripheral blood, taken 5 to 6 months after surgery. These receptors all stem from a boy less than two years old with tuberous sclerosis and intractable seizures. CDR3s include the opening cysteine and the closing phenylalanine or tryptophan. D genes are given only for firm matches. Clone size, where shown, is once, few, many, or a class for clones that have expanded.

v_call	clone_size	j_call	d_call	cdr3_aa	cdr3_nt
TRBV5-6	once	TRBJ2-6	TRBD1	CASSVTGDPSSGANVLTF	TGTGCCAGCAGTGTTACAGGGGACCCAAGCTCTGGGGCCAACGTCCTGACTTTC
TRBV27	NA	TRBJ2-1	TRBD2	CASSLTGGSYNEQFF	TGTGCCAGCAGTTTGACGGGAGGAAGCTACAATGAGCAGTTCTTC
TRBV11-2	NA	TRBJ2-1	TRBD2	CASSLVASGSYNEQFF	TGTGCCAGCAGCTTAGTGGCTAGCGGCTCCTACAATGAGCAGTTCTTC
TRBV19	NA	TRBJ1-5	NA	CASAPAGLSNQPQHF	TGTGCCAGTGCCCCAGCGGGGTTGAGCAATCAGCCCCAGCATTTT
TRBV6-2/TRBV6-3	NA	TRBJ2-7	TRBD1	CASSPSGTGRYEQYF	TGTGCCAGCAGCCCTTCCGGGACAGGGAGGTACGAGCAGTACTTC
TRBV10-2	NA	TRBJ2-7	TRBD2	CASSESLLAGSYEQYF	TGCGCCAGCAGTGAGTCATTGCTAGCGGGTTCCTACGAGCAGTACTTC
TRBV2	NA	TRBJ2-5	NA	CASRARGAEETQYF	TGTGCCAGCAGGGCCAGGGGGGCCGAAGAGACCCAGTACTTC
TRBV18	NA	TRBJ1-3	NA	CASSPERRSGNTIYF	TGTGCCAGCTCACCAGAAAGACGCTCTGGAAACACCATATATTTT
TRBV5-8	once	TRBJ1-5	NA	CASSKGTHETQPQHF	TGTGCCAGCAGCAAAGGGACACACGAAACTCAGCCCCAGCATTTT
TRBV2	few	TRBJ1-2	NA	CASSEEFNYGYTF	TGTGCCAGCAGTGAAGAGTTTAACTATGGCTACACCTTC
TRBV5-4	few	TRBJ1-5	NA	CASSLEFGQPQHF	TGTGCCAGCAGCTTGGAGTTCGGTCAGCCCCAGCATTTT
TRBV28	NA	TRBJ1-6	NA	CASSRQSSYNSPLHF	TGTGCCAGCAGTCGACAGAGCTCCTATAATTCACCCCTCCACTTT
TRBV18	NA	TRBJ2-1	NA	CASSPGRASGYNEQFF	TGTGCCAGCTCGCCCGGGCGAGCTTCGGGCTACAATGAGCAGTTCTTC
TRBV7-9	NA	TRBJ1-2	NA	CASSLTSGGPNYGYTF	TGTGCCAGCAGCTTAACGTCGGGGGGGCCGAACTATGGCTACACCTTC
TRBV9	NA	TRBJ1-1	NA	CASSPRDGSTEAFF	TGTGCCAGCAGCCCCCGGGACGGTTCAACTGAAGCTTTCTTT
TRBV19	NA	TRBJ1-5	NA	CASTVGHQHQPQHF	TGTGCCAGTACCGTGGGGCACCAACATCAGCCCCAGCATTTT
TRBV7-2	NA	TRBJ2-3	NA	CASSLTSPKGTDTQYF	TGTGCCAGCAGCCTCACTAGCCCGAAGGGCACAGATACGCAGTATTTT
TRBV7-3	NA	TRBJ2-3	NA	CASSLRGGRTDTQYF	TGTGCCAGCAGCCTCAGAGGGGGTCGGACAGATACGCAGTATTTT
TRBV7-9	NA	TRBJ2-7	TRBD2	CASSSGLPSSYEQYF	TGTGCCAGCAGCTCGGGACTACCTAGCTCCTACGAGCAGTACTTC
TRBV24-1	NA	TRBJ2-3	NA	CATSDSGSSGTQYF	TGTGCCACCAGTGATTCCGGGTCCTCGGGTACGCAGTATTTT
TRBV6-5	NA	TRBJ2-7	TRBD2	CASSPGTSGSDEQYF	TGTGCCAGCAGTCCCGGGACTAGCGGGAGTGACGAGCAGTACTTC
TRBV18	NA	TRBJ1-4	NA	CASSPNYEKLFF	TGTGCCAGCTCACCCAATTATGAAAAACTGTTTTTT
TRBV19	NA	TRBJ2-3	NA	CASSQGGTDTQYF	TGTGCCAGTAGTCAAGGGGGCACAGATACGCAGTATTTT
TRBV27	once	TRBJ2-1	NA	CASGESSYNEQFF	TGTGCCAGCGGGGAGAGCTCCTACAATGAGCAGTTCTTC
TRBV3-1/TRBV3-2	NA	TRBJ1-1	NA	CASSRNTGTTEAFF	TGTGCCAGCAGCCGAAATACGGGAACCACTGAAGCTTTCTTT
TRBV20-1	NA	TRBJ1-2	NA	CSASPGNNNYGYTF	TGCAGTGCTAGTCCCGGAAACAACAACTATGGCTACACCTTC
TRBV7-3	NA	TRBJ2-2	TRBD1	CASSPRDRGAGELFF	TGTGCCAGCAGCCCCCGGGACAGGGGCGCCGGGGAGCTGTTTTTT
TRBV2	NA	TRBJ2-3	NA	CASSDRGEGDTQYF	TGTGCCAGCAGTGATAGGGGAGAGGGGGATACGCAGTATTTT
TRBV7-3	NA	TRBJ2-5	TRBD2	CASSLSGRYRETQYF	TGTGCCAGCAGCTTGTCCGGGAGGTATCGAGAGACCCAGTACTTC
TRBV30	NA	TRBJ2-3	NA	CAWSVGGDTQYF	TGTGCCTGGAGTGTTGGGGGGGATACGCAGTATTTT
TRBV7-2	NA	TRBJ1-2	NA	CASSQGVVTPNYGYTF	TGTGCCAGCAGCCAAGGGGTCGTAACTCCTAACTATGGCTACACCTTC
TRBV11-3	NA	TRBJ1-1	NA	CASSLDSAMNTEAFF	TGTGCCAGCAGCTTAGATTCCGCTATGAACACTGAAGCTTTCTTT
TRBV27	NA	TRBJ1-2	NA	CASSLVGSYGYTF	TGTGCCAGCAGTTTAGTTGGGAGCTATGGCTACACCTTC
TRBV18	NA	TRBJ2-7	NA	CASSFRESSYEQYF	TGTGCCAGCTCATTTCGTGAGAGCTCCTACGAGCAGTACTTC
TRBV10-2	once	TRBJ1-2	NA	CASSNSGGYTF	TGCGCCAGCAGCAACTCGGGAGGCTACACCTTC
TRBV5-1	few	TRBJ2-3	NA	CASSLDRVGVDTQYF	TGCGCCAGCAGCTTGGACAGGGTCGGGGTAGATACGCAGTATTTT
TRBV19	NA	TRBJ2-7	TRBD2	CASSIGLAGAYEQYF	TGTGCCAGTAGTATTGGGCTAGCGGGAGCCTACGAGCAGTACTTC
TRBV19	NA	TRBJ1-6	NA	CASSSLASYNSPLHF	TGTGCCAGTAGTAGTCTGGCCTCCTATAATTCACCCCTCCACTTT